The clone carrying this T cell receptor (beta chain) has just a few counts. Antigen: not known. The read halts 3 residues ahead of the CDR3 end, with the missing end drawn from the germline J gene. The data originate from a study of T cell clonality in common variable immunodeficiency. CDR3 size: 13 residues. Germline lookup yields CDR1 SGHTA and CDR2 FQGNSA. No CVID subject was ill or on immunomodulatory drugs when sampled. This table comes from immunoSEQ multiplex PCR, and its TCRdb copy is limited to in-frame clones, with some not included. The sample yields under 30,000 clones, without any singletons. Points from the study as a whole: Fewer deletions and N-nucleotide insertions were reportedly seen in common variable immunodeficiency TCR beta sequences.

The rearrangement uses TRBV7-2 and TRBJ1-1; 10 positions match TRBD1. Sequenced material: peripheral blood mononuclear cells. The receptor was isolated from a human donor with common variable immunodeficiency. The CDR3 loop reads CASSLGQGTEAFF. CDR3 bases read: TGTGCCAGCAGCTTGGGACAGGGGACCGAA.